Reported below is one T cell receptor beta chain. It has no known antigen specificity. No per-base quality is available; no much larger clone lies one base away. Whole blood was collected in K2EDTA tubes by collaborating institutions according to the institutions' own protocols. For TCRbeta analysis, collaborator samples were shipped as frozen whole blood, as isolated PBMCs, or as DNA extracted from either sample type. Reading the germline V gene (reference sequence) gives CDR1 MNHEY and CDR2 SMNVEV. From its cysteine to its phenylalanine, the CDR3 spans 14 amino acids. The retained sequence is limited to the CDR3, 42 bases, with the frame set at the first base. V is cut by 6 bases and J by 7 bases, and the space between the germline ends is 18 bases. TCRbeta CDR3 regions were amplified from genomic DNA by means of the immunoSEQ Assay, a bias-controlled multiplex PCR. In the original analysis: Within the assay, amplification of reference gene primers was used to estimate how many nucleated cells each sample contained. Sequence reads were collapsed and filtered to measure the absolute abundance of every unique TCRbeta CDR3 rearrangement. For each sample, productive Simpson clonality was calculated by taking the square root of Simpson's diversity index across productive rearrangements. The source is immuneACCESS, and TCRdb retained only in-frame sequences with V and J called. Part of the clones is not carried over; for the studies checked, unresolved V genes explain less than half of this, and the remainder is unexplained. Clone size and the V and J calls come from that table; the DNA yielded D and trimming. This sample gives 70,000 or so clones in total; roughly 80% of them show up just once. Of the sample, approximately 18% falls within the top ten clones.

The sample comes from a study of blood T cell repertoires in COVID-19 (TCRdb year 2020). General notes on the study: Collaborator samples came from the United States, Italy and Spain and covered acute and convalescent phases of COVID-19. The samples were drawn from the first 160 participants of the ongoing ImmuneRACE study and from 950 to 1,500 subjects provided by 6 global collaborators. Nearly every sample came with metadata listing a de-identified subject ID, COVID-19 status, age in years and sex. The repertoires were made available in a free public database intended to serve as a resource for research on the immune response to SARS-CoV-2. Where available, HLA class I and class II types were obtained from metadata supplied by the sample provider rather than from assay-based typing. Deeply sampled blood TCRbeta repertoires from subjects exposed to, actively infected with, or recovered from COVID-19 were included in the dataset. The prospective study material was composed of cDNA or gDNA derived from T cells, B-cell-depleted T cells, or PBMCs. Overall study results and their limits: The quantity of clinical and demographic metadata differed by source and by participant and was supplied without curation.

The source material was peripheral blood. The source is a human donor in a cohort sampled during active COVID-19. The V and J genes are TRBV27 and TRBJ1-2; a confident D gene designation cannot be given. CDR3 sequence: CASRPLEGSVGYTF. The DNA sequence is TGTGCCAGCAGGCCCCTTGAGGGATCTGTTGGCTACACCTTC.